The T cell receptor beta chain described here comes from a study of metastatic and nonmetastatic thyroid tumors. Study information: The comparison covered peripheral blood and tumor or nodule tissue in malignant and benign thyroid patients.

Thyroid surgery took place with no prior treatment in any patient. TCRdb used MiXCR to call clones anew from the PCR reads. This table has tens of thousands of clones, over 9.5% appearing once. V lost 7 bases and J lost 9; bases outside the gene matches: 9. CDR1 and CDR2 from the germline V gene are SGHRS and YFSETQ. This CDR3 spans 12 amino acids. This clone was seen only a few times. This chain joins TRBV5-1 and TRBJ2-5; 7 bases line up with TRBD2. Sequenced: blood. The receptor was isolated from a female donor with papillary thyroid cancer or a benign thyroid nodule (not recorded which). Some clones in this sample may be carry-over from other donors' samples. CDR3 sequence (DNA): TGCGCCAGCGGGCGGACTAGTGAGGCCCAGTACTTC. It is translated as CASGRTSEAQYF.